Listed below are T cell receptor beta chains from one sample, sequenced in a study of quantifying T cell responses using KT2 cells. TCRdb re-analysed the UMI-ligation and nested PCR reads in MiXCR, keeping a single row per CDR3 protein. The sample has tens of thousands of distinct CDR3 sequences, 10% seen once. Sequencing input: PBMCs spiked with cells of the T cell clone KT2. These receptors all come from a human donor. CDR3s include the opening cysteine and the closing phenylalanine or tryptophan. Each record gives: J gene, V gene, clone size, D gene, CDR3 DNA, CDR3 protein. The D gene is left open where the match is weak. Expanded clones get a size class; other rows say once, few or many, or leave the size out.

J: TRBJ2-5
V: TRBV5-1
size: many
D: .
DNA: TGCGCCAGCAGCTCAACCCTTGGGGAGATAGGAGAGACCCAGTACTTC
CDR3: CASSSTLGEIGETQYF

J: TRBJ1-1
V: TRBV18
size: many
D: TRBD1
DNA: TGTGCCAGCTCACAAACAGGGGGAATGAACACTGAAGCTTTCTTT
CDR3: CASSQTGGMNTEAFF

J: TRBJ1-6
V: TRBV30
size: few
D: .
DNA: TGTGCCTGGAAAGTGGGCGATAATTCACCCCTCCACTTT
CDR3: CAWKVGDNSPLHF

J: TRBJ2-7
V: TRBV2
size: medium-sized
D: .
DNA: TGTGCCAGCAGAATTTCTAGCGCTCGCTCCTACGAGCAGTACTTC
CDR3: CASRISSARSYEQYF

J: TRBJ1-6
V: TRBV4-3
size: few
D: .
DNA: TGCGCCAGCAGCCAAGGGCGGCCGGGCTCCTATAATTCACCCCTCCACTTT
CDR3: CASSQGRPGSYNSPLHF

J: TRBJ2-7
V: TRBV10-3
size: few
D: .
DNA: TGTGCCATCAGTGAGTGGGGAAAAGGCTACGAGCAGTACTTC
CDR3: CAISEWGKGYEQYF

J: TRBJ2-1
V: TRBV5-1
size: few
D: .
DNA: TGCGCCAGCAGTCTCGACACTGGGGATGAGCAGTTCTTC
CDR3: CASSLDTGDEQFF

J: TRBJ2-7
V: TRBV2
size: few
D: .
DNA: TGTGCCAGCTCCGGTAATGAGCAGTACTTC
CDR3: CASSGNEQYF

J: TRBJ2-3
V: TRBV12-3/TRBV12-4
size: .
D: .
DNA: TGTGCCAGCAGTTTAAATGGACGATTAGATACGCAGTATTTT
CDR3: CASSLNGRLDTQYF

J: TRBJ2-3
V: TRBV30
size: .
D: .
DNA: TGTGCCTGGAAGATCCGGGGAACAGATACGCAGTATTTT
CDR3: CAWKIRGTDTQYF

J: TRBJ2-4
V: TRBV7-8
size: .
D: TRBD1
DNA: TGTGCCAGCAGCCGCGGCCGGGACAGGGGACCCAAAAACATTCAGTACTTC
CDR3: CASSRGRDRGPKNIQYF

J: TRBJ2-7
V: TRBV29-1
size: many
D: .
DNA: TGCAGCGTTGGGTCCCACGAGCAGTACTTC
CDR3: CSVGSHEQYF

J: TRBJ1-5
V: TRBV20-1
size: many
D: .
DNA: TGCAGTGCTAGAGAGATAATTGGCGATCGGGGTTCCCAGCATTTT
CDR3: CSAREIIGDRGSQHF

J: TRBJ1-1
V: TRBV27
size: few
D: .
DNA: TGTGCCAGCAGCCTACAGACGAACACTGAAGCTTTCTTT
CDR3: CASSLQTNTEAFF

J: TRBJ1-3
V: TRBV11-2
size: many
D: TRBD1
DNA: TGTGCCAGCAGCTTGGGGACAGGGCCCTCTGGAAACACCATATATTTT
CDR3: CASSLGTGPSGNTIYF

J: TRBJ1-1
V: TRBV5-1
size: .
D: .
DNA: TGCGCCAGCAGCAAGCGGACAGAGCTGAACACTGAAGCTTTCTTT
CDR3: CASSKRTELNTEAFF

J: TRBJ1-1
V: TRBV6-1
size: many
D: .
DNA: TGTGCCAGCAGTGAATCGGCAGCCAGGAAGAACACTGAAGCTTTCTTT
CDR3: CASSESAARKNTEAFF

J: TRBJ2-7
V: TRBV11-2
size: few
D: TRBD2
DNA: TGTGCCAGCAGCAGCCGGGACTACGTCTACGAGCAGTACTTC
CDR3: CASSSRDYVYEQYF

J: TRBJ2-7
V: TRBV6-2/TRBV6-3
size: many
D: .
DNA: TGTGCCAGCAGTTACTTTGGTTTCGAGCAGTACTTC
CDR3: CASSYFGFEQYF

J: TRBJ2-5
V: TRBV7-3
size: many
D: .
DNA: TGTGCCAGCAGCTTGACACGGCAAGAGACCCAGTACTTC
CDR3: CASSLTRQETQYF

J: TRBJ1-1
V: TRBV12-3/TRBV12-4
size: many
D: .
DNA: TGTGCCAGCAGTTTTGTGGTAGGGGCGAACACTGAAGCTTTCTTT
CDR3: CASSFVVGANTEAFF

J: TRBJ1-2
V: TRBV6-1
size: once
D: .
DNA: TGTGCCAGCAGTGAAGTCCGGCGGGGCTATGGCTACACCTTC
CDR3: CASSEVRRGYGYTF

J: TRBJ2-5
V: TRBV3-1
size: .
D: .
DNA: TGTGCCAGCAGCCCCACGGCCCAGCGGGCCTCGAAGACCCAGTACTTC
CDR3: CASSPTAQRASKTQYF